This record covers a single TCR beta chain. The antigen is unknown. The sample is drawn from a study of T cell responses to AZD1222 COVID-19 vaccine. Overall study results and limits: Epitopes outside B.1.351 and B.1.1.7 mutated regions reportedly drew nearly half of spike TCRs. It should be noted that donors were predominantly white British and more often female, and clonal diversity was possibly underestimated.

Method: immunoSEQ multiplex PCR; TCRdb's copy keeps in-frame clones and lacks some. Among under 200,000 clones listed, 91% were seen once. The germline V gene encodes CDR1 MDHEN and CDR2 SYDVKM. Between the trimmed V and J ends, which lost 6 bases and 4 bases, there was a span of 7 bases. The CDR3 consists of 11 residues. This clonotype originated in an adult in good health. The sequenced sample was peripheral blood, obtained on day 0 of AZD1222 vaccination. This sequence joins TRBV28 and TRBJ2-7; D unresolved. The CDR3 here is CASSVYYEQYF. In DNA form, the CDR3 reads TGTGCCAGCAGCGTGTATTACGAGCAGTACTTC.